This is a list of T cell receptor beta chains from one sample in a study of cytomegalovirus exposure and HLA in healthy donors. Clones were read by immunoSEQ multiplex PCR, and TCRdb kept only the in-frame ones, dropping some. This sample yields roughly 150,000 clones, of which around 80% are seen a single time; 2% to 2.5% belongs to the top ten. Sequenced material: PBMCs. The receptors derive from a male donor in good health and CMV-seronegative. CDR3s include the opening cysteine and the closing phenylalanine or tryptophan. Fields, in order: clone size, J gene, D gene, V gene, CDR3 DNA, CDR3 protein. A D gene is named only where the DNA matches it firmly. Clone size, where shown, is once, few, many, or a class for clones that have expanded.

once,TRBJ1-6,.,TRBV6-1,TGTGCCAGCAGTGAAGCGCTTTCCGGGCAGGGTGCCTATAATTCACCCCTCCACTTT,CASSEALSGQGAYNSPLHF
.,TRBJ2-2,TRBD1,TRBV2,TGTGCCAGCAGGGGACAGGGGGACACCGGGGAGCTGTTTTTT,CASRGQGDTGELFF
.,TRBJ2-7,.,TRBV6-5,TGTGCCAGCAGTTACACTGGGGAGGTTGGGGAGCAGTACTTC,CASSYTGEVGEQYF
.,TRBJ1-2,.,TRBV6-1,TGTGCCAGCAGTGACTGGGCCGCGAGGGGGTATGGCTACACCTTC,CASSDWAARGYGYTF
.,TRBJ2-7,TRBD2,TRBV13,TGTGCCAGCAGCTTAGTACTCGGGACAGAAGATAGCGGGGGGCCAATCTACGAGCAGTACTTC,CASSLVLGTEDSGGPIYEQYF
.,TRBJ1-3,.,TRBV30,TGTGCCTGGAGCAGAACTGGAAACACCATATATTTT,CAWSRTGNTIYF
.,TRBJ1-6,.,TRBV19,TGTGCCAGCAAGGACGGGAGCTCCTATAATTCACCCCTCCACTTT,CASKDGSSYNSPLHF
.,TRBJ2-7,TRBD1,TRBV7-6,TGTGCCAGCAGCTTAGGGACAGGAGCCTACGAGCAGTACTTC,CASSLGTGAYEQYF
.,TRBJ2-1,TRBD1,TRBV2,TGTGCCAGCAGGAACGCCGGGACAGGGAGCTACAATGAGCAGTTCTTC,CASRNAGTGSYNEQFF
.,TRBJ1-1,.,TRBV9,TGTGCCAGCAGCGTAGGCTCGGTGAACACTGAAGCTTTCTTT,CASSVGSVNTEAFF
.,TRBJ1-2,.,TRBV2,TGTGCCAGCACCGAACGAAGGGGGAACTATGGCTACACCTTC,CASTERRGNYGYTF
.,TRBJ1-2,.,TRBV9,TGTGCCAGCAGCGCCAGGGATGGCTACACCTTC,CASSARDGYTF
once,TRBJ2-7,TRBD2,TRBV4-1,TGCGCCAGCAGCCAAGAAAAAGGCGGGGGCTACGAGCAGTACTTC,CASSQEKGGGYEQYF
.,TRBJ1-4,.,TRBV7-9,TGTGCCAGCAGCCAACGGGATGAAAAACTGTTTTTT,CASSQRDEKLFF
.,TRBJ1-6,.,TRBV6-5,TGTGCCAGCAGCCGGGACAACTATAATTCACCCCTCCACTTT,CASSRDNYNSPLHF
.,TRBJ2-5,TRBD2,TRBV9,TGTGCCAGCAACATTTTAGGGACTAGCGGGGAGACCCAGTACTTC,CASNILGTSGETQYF
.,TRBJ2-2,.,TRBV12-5,TGTGCTAGTGGTTTGCTGTCCGGGGAGCTGTTTTTT,CASGLLSGELFF
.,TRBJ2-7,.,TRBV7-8,TGTGCCAGCAGCTTAGATAGGACAGCCTACGAGCAGTACTTC,CASSLDRTAYEQYF
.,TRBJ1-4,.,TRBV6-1,TGTGCCAGCAGGGCCGACCGACAGGAAAAACTGTTTTTT,CASRADRQEKLFF
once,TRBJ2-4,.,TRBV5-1,TGCGCCAGCAGCTTGGGATCGGTCGAGGCCAAAAACATTCAGTACTTC,CASSLGSVEAKNIQYF
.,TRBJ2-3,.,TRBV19,TGTGCCAGTAGTAAGGGACTCGCAGATACGCAGTATTTC,CASSKGLADTQYF
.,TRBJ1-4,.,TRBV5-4,TGTGCCAGCAGTTCCGGGACTCTGAATGAAAAACTGTTTTTT,CASSSGTLNEKLFF
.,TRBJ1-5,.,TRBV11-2,TGTGCCAGCAGCCCCGGGGGGTATCAGCCCCAGCATTTT,CASSPGGYQPQHF
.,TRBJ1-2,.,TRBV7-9,TGTGCCAGCAGCTTAACAGGCCCCAGCGTCTATGGCTACACCTTC,CASSLTGPSVYGYTF
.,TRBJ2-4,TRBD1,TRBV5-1,TGCGCCAGCAGCCCCACTGACAGGGGGCTTAACATTCAGTACTTC,CASSPTDRGLNIQYF
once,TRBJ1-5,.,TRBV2,TGTGCCAGCAGTGAACGGGGGCAGCCCCAGCATTTT,CASSERGQPQHF
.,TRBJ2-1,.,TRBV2,TGTGCCAGCAGTGTCGGGCCCCTAGGGGATGAGCAGTTCTTC,CASSVGPLGDEQFF
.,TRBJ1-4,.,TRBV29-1,TGCAGCGTTCGAAGAGGCGCGGGGGAAAAACTGTTTTTT,CSVRRGAGEKLFF
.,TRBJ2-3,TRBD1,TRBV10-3,TGTGCCATCAGTGAGTCAGGAGGGACAGGGGGTAAGGATACGCAGTATTTT,CAISESGGTGGKDTQYF
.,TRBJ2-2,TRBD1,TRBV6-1,TGTGCCAGCAAGGACAGGGCCACCGGGGAGCTGTTTTTT,CASKDRATGELFF
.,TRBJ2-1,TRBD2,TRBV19,TGTGCCAGTACCGGGACTAGCGCGCACAATGAGCAGTTCTTC,CASTGTSAHNEQFF
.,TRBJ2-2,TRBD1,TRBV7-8,TGTGCCAGCAGCCGACAGGGGTACACCGGGGAGCTGTTTTTT,CASSRQGYTGELFF
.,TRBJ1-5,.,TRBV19,TGTGCCAGTAGTAACCAGATTAGCAATCAGCCCCAGCATTTT,CASSNQISNQPQHF
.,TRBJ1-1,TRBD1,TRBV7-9,TGTGCCAGCAGTCCCGAACAGGGGACTGAAGCTTTCTTT,CASSPEQGTEAFF
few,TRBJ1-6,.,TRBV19,TGTGCCAGTAGCCCTTTTGCGGGGAAGGATTCACCCCTCCACTTT,CASSPFAGKDSPLHF
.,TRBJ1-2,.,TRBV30,TGTGCCTGGAGTCGGGAGTATGGCTACACCTTC,CAWSREYGYTF
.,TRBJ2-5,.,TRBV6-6,TGTGCCAGCACCATAGGAAGGGGGTACGGGGAGACCCAGTACTTC,CASTIGRGYGETQYF
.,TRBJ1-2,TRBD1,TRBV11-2,TGTGCCAGCAGCTCTACTCTACAGGGGGAGAGTGGCTACACCTTC,CASSSTLQGESGYTF
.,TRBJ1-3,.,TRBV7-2,TGTGCCAGCAGCCCACAGGGCGTTCTGGGTGGAAACACCATATATTTT,CASSPQGVLGGNTIYF
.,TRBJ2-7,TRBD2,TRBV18,TGTGCCAGCTCACCAGCAGTTGGGACTAGCTACAACCGATACGAGCAGTACTTC,CASSPAVGTSYNRYEQYF
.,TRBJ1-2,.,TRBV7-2,TGTGCCCTGGGCGGGCCCACCTGGGGTGGCTACACCTTC,CALGGPTWGGYTF
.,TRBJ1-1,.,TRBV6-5,TGTGCCAGCAGTTACGGCGGACTTGAAGCTTTCTTT,CASSYGGLEAFF
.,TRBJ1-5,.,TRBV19,TGTGCCAGTAGTAAAGGGGTTAACCCTAATCAGCCCCAGCATTTT,CASSKGVNPNQPQHF
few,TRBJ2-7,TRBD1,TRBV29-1,TGCAGCGTTGAGGTAACAGGGGGGAACTACGAGCAGTACTTC,CSVEVTGGNYEQYF
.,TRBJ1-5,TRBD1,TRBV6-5,TGTGCCAGCAGTCCTGACAGGGGAAGGGATCAGCCCCAGCATTTT,CASSPDRGRDQPQHF
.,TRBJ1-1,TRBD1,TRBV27,TGTGCCAGCAGTTCACGACAGGGATTGAACACTGAAGCTTTCTTT,CASSSRQGLNTEAFF
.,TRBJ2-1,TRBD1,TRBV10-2,TGCGCCAGCAGGGCAACAGGGGACGGTTACAATGAGCAGTTCTTC,CASRATGDGYNEQFF
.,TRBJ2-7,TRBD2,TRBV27,TGTGCCAGCAGTCCCACAGCGGGGGCCCGCCATGAGCAGTACTTC,CASSPTAGARHEQYF
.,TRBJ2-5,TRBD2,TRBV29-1,TGCAGCGTAGCTAGTCTAGCGGGAGCCCAAGAGACCCAGTACTTC,CSVASLAGAQETQYF
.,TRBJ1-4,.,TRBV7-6,TGTGCCAGCAGCTTAGGAGGGCTCACTAATGAAAAACTGTTTTTT,CASSLGGLTNEKLFF
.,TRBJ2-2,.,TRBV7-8,TGTGCCAGCAGCTTCACAGGGTCCGGGGAGCTGTTTTTT,CASSFTGSGELFF